Listed below are T cell receptor beta chains from one sample, sequenced in a study of T cell clones after liver transplantation. The repertoire was sequenced with immunoSEQ multiplex PCR; TCRdb's copy has only in-frame clones and lacks some. In the table there are tens of thousands of clones, around 70% of which are singletons. The sample consisted of CD4+ T cells from blood, taken at the 22-month timepoint. The receptors derive from a human patient who received a liver transplant. Some T cells may be graft donor cells. Each CDR3 is given with its conserved first and last residue. A D gene is named only where the DNA matches it firmly. Clone sizes are given selectively: once, few, many, or a class where the clone is expanded.

clone_size: NA; j_call: TRBJ1-2; v_call: TRBV25-1; d_call: NA; cdr3_aa: CASSESPGYGYTF; cdr3_nt: TGTGCCAGCAGTGAATCCCCTGGCTATGGCTACACCTTC
clone_size: NA; j_call: TRBJ2-7; v_call: TRBV5-1; d_call: NA; cdr3_aa: CASSLDQTYEQYF; cdr3_nt: TGCGCCAGCAGCTTGGACCAGACCTACGAGCAGTACTTC
clone_size: many; j_call: TRBJ1-4; v_call: TRBV7-2; d_call: NA; cdr3_aa: CASSLGEGVRGKLFF; cdr3_nt: TGTGCCAGCAGCTTAGGGGAGGGTGTGCGGGGAAAACTGTTTTTT
clone_size: NA; j_call: TRBJ1-5; v_call: TRBV28; d_call: NA; cdr3_aa: CASSLTSTQPQHF; cdr3_nt: TGTGCCAGCAGTTTAACGTCCACTCAGCCCCAGCATTTT
clone_size: once; j_call: TRBJ1-4; v_call: TRBV6-1; d_call: TRBD1; cdr3_aa: CASSPRTGEKLFF; cdr3_nt: TGTGCCAGCAGTCCTCGGACAGGTGAAAAACTGTTTTTT
clone_size: NA; j_call: TRBJ1-6; v_call: TRBV6-1; d_call: TRBD1; cdr3_aa: CASSDAGTGVDSPLHF; cdr3_nt: TGTGCCAGCAGTGATGCCGGGACAGGGGTCGATTCACCCCTCCACTTT
clone_size: few; j_call: TRBJ1-6; v_call: TRBV13; d_call: NA; cdr3_aa: CASSLRRGLDSPLHF; cdr3_nt: TGTGCCAGCAGCCTTCGCCGGGGATTGGATTCACCCCTCCACTTT
clone_size: NA; j_call: TRBJ2-2; v_call: TRBV5-6; d_call: NA; cdr3_aa: CASSLVPGNTGELFF; cdr3_nt: TGTGCCAGCAGCTTGGTTCCGGGGAACACCGGGGAGCTGTTTTTT
clone_size: NA; j_call: TRBJ2-3; v_call: TRBV25-1; d_call: NA; cdr3_aa: CASSPGGYTQYF; cdr3_nt: TGTGCCAGCAGTCCCGGGGGCTATACGCAGTATTTT
clone_size: NA; j_call: TRBJ2-7; v_call: TRBV5-8; d_call: NA; cdr3_aa: CASSLSRGPGEQYF; cdr3_nt: TGTGCCAGCAGCCTATCTCGGGGCCCGGGGGAGCAGTACTTC
clone_size: once; j_call: TRBJ1-3; v_call: TRBV28; d_call: TRBD1; cdr3_aa: CASSFPPLDRGGNTIYF; cdr3_nt: TGTGCCAGCAGTTTCCCCCCTCTCGACAGGGGTGGAAACACCATATATTTT
clone_size: NA; j_call: TRBJ1-1; v_call: TRBV6-1; d_call: NA; cdr3_aa: CASSEAWRRTATEAFF; cdr3_nt: TGTGCCAGCAGTGAAGCGTGGAGGAGGACTGCGACTGAAGCTTTCTTT
clone_size: once; j_call: TRBJ1-1; v_call: TRBV2; d_call: NA; cdr3_aa: CASSGDGEAFF; cdr3_nt: TGTGCCAGCAGTGGGGACGGTGAAGCTTTCTTT
clone_size: NA; j_call: TRBJ1-2; v_call: TRBV6-5; d_call: NA; cdr3_aa: CASSYGAGLGYTF; cdr3_nt: TGTGCCAGCAGTTACGGGGCAGGGTTGGGCTACACCTTC
clone_size: once; j_call: TRBJ1-2; v_call: TRBV30; d_call: NA; cdr3_aa: CAWSVGSPRQSLYGYTF; cdr3_nt: TGTGCCTGGAGTGTCGGATCCCCAAGACAGAGCCTCTATGGCTACACCTTC
clone_size: NA; j_call: TRBJ1-2; v_call: TRBV13; d_call: NA; cdr3_aa: CASSVTGRANYGYTF; cdr3_nt: TGTGCCAGCAGCGTTACCGGCAGGGCGAACTATGGCTACACCTTC